The entry below gives a single TCR beta chain sequence along with its context. Enrolled through a virtual design, the participants were between about 18 and 89 years of age and came from 24 US areas. In the original workflow: Counts of nucleated cells, estimated from reference gene primer amplification, were obtained. Libraries were prepared by immunoSEQ multiplex PCR; TCRdb keeps only in-frame clonotypes and omits some of them. V and J calls and clone size are as listed in that table; D and trimming were resolved from the DNA. The sample holds 200,000 to 250,000 clones, 88% seen once. This sample stems from a study of blood T cell repertoires in COVID-19. Study as a whole: Samples of COVID-19 (acute and convalescent) were obtained from the United States, Italy and Spain.

J was trimmed by 6 bases and V by 1 base; bases with no gene match: 6. There are 16 residues in the CDR3. Germline CDR1 reads LGHDT; CDR2 reads YNNKEL (reference sequence). Material: PBMCs or T cells enriched from blood (not recorded which). The chain has TRBV3-1 (or the pseudogene TRBV3-2) and TRBJ1-6; the match to TRBD1 covers 7 bases. The clonotype originates from a woman between 25 and 40 years old who had been exposed to COVID-19. The CDR3 nucleotides read TGTGCCAGCAGCCAAGTACGGACAGGCGCTAATTCACCCCTCCACTTT. As protein: CASSQVRTGANSPLHF.